This TCR beta chain emerged from a study of blood T cell repertoires in COVID-19. As for the study in general: Specimens from acute and convalescent COVID-19 originated in the United States, Italy and Spain.

Methods used by the authors: Reference gene primers were amplified, and this amplification served to estimate nucleated cell counts. Only in-frame clones appear in the TCRdb table, and some are missing; sequencing was by immunoSEQ multiplex PCR. Clonal size and the V and J genes are those of that table, whereas D and trimming came from the DNA. Of approximately 140,000 clones in the sample, 85% to 90% were seen once. V dropped 3 bases and J dropped 10; count of bases not matched to a gene: 16. CDR3 length equals 16 residues. Germline V gives CDR1 SGHKS, CDR2 YYEKEE (reference sequence). This clonotype originated in an older woman with acute or convalescent COVID-19. The chain joins TRBV5-5 to TRBJ2-1; TRBD1 agrees at 7 bases. The sequencing sample was made of peripheral blood. The CDR3 protein is CASSWEMAYRGEEQFF. The CDR3 DNA is TGTGCCAGCAGCTGGGAGATGGCTTACAGGGGTGAAGAGCAGTTCTTC.